This is a list of T cell receptor beta chains from one sample in a study of T cell repertoires in cytomegalovirus infection. MiXCR was run by TCRdb on the reads, yielding one entry per CDR3 protein. The table shows around 900,000 distinct CDR3 sequences, with roughly 31% occurring only once. Their target antigens are unknown. Source: cultured CD8+ T cells from PBMCs, taken from culture after CMV antigen stimulation. The receptor source for this set is a human donor in good health (CMV status not recorded). Some clones in this sample may be carry-over from other donors' samples. Each CDR3 is given with its conserved first and last residue. Each record gives: V gene, D gene, CDR3 length, clone size, J gene, CDR3 DNA, CDR3 protein. D genes are given only for firm matches. Expanded clones are given a class, and other clones once, few, many or no size at all.

v_call: TRBV11-2; d_call: -; cdr3_length: 15; clone_size: few; j_call: TRBJ2-3; cdr3_nt: TGTGCCAGCTTAGATTTGTCAGGGCAAGGAGATACGCAGTATTTT; cdr3_aa: CASLDLSGQGDTQYF
v_call: TRBV12-3/TRBV12-4; d_call: TRBD1; cdr3_length: 15; clone_size: -; j_call: TRBJ2-7; cdr3_nt: TGTGCCAGCACCTTCGCCGGACAGGCACCCTACGAGCAGTACTTC; cdr3_aa: CASTFAGQAPYEQYF
v_call: TRBV5-1; d_call: TRBD1; cdr3_length: 16; clone_size: -; j_call: TRBJ1-2; cdr3_nt: TGCGCCAGCAGCTTGGACTTGGAACAGGGGTTTTATGGCTACACCTTC; cdr3_aa: CASSLDLEQGFYGYTF
v_call: TRBV5-4; d_call: TRBD1; cdr3_length: 15; clone_size: -; j_call: TRBJ1-2; cdr3_nt: TGTGCCAGCAGCCTCGGACAGGGAAGTTTCTATGGCTACACCTTC; cdr3_aa: CASSLGQGSFYGYTF
v_call: TRBV6-6; d_call: -; cdr3_length: 16; clone_size: -; j_call: TRBJ2-5; cdr3_nt: TGTGCCAGCAGTTACTCGTATCCGGACTTCCAAGAGACCCAGTACTTC; cdr3_aa: CASSYSYPDFQETQYF
v_call: TRBV7-6; d_call: TRBD2; cdr3_length: 14; clone_size: few; j_call: TRBJ2-7; cdr3_nt: TGTGCCAGCACCGAGTGGGGGGGGACCTACGAGCAGTACTTC; cdr3_aa: CASTEWGGTYEQYF
v_call: TRBV6-1; d_call: -; cdr3_length: 16; clone_size: few; j_call: TRBJ2-2; cdr3_nt: TGTGCCAGCAGTGAATCTCCAGGGGCGAACACCGGGGAGCTGTTTTTT; cdr3_aa: CASSESPGANTGELFF
v_call: TRBV4-3; d_call: -; cdr3_length: 14; clone_size: -; j_call: TRBJ2-5; cdr3_nt: TGCGCCAGCAGCCAAGTCGGGAACCAAGAGACCCAGTACTTC; cdr3_aa: CASSQVGNQETQYF
v_call: TRBV27; d_call: TRBD1; cdr3_length: 19; clone_size: once; j_call: TRBJ2-7; cdr3_nt: TGTGCCAGCAGTTTTCGCTGGGACAGGGAGGGGGATGTCTCCTACGAGCAGTACTTC; cdr3_aa: CASSFRWDREGDVSYEQYF
v_call: TRBV4-2; d_call: -; cdr3_length: 14; clone_size: few; j_call: TRBJ2-3; cdr3_nt: TGTGCCAGCAGCCAAGATGGGCTGACAGATACGCAGTATTTT; cdr3_aa: CASSQDGLTDTQYF
v_call: TRBV7-9; d_call: -; cdr3_length: 15; clone_size: -; j_call: TRBJ2-3; cdr3_nt: TGTGCCAGCAGCCCTCTTCGACCCGGAACAGATACGCAGTATTTT; cdr3_aa: CASSPLRPGTDTQYF
v_call: TRBV7-9; d_call: -; cdr3_length: 18; clone_size: few; j_call: TRBJ1-1; cdr3_nt: TGTGCCAGCAGCTTACTGCCGGGAAGAGTACTGCAGGACGAAAAAGCTTTCTTT; cdr3_aa: CASSLLPGRVLQDEKAFF
v_call: TRBV25-1; d_call: -; cdr3_length: 16; clone_size: few; j_call: TRBJ1-2; cdr3_nt: TGTGCCAGCAGTGATCCTGGGACTCCTTTCCGCTATGGCTACACCTTC; cdr3_aa: CASSDPGTPFRYGYTF
v_call: TRBV10-3; d_call: -; cdr3_length: 12; clone_size: -; j_call: TRBJ2-7; cdr3_nt: TGTGCCAGCAATTTTGGAGGGGACGAGCAGTACTTC; cdr3_aa: CASNFGGDEQYF
v_call: TRBV7-9; d_call: -; cdr3_length: 10; clone_size: few; j_call: TRBJ2-1; cdr3_nt: TGTGCCAGCATTCAGAATGAGCAGTTCTTC; cdr3_aa: CASIQNEQFF
v_call: TRBV15; d_call: -; cdr3_length: 14; clone_size: few; j_call: TRBJ1-1; cdr3_nt: TGTGCCACTTCCGGGACAACCATGAACACTGAAGCTTTCTTT; cdr3_aa: CATSGTTMNTEAFF
v_call: TRBV6-8; d_call: TRBD2; cdr3_length: 13; clone_size: few; j_call: TRBJ2-3; cdr3_nt: TGTGCCAGCAGTTATTTGGCGGGGGGGCAGGAGTATTTT; cdr3_aa: CASSYLAGGQEYF
v_call: TRBV14; d_call: TRBD1; cdr3_length: 17; clone_size: -; j_call: TRBJ1-3; cdr3_nt: TGTGCCAGCAGCCAAGAGGACGACAGGGACTCTGGAAACACCATATATTTT; cdr3_aa: CASSQEDDRDSGNTIYF
v_call: TRBV6-6; d_call: TRBD1; cdr3_length: 17; clone_size: few; j_call: TRBJ2-1; cdr3_nt: TGTGCCAGCAGTCCCCTCTCATCGGGACAGGGCTACAATGAGCAGTTCTTC; cdr3_aa: CASSPLSSGQGYNEQFF
v_call: TRBV4-1; d_call: -; cdr3_length: 16; clone_size: -; j_call: TRBJ2-7; cdr3_nt: TGCGCCAGCACCATAAGCACCGACAGGAGAGACTACGAGCAGTACTTC; cdr3_aa: CASTISTDRRDYEQYF
v_call: TRBV27; d_call: -; cdr3_length: 11; clone_size: many; j_call: TRBJ2-5; cdr3_nt: TGTGCCAGCAGTTTTGAAGAGACCCAGTACTTC; cdr3_aa: CASSFEETQYF
v_call: TRBV9; d_call: TRBD1; cdr3_length: 15; clone_size: -; j_call: TRBJ2-5; cdr3_nt: TGTGCCAGCAGCGACCGGGACAGGTACCAAGAGACCCAGTACTTC; cdr3_aa: CASSDRDRYQETQYF
v_call: TRBV9; d_call: TRBD2; cdr3_length: 15; clone_size: few; j_call: TRBJ2-1; cdr3_nt: TGTGCCAGCACCATTAGCGGGGGGGCAAGGAATGAGCAGTTCTTC; cdr3_aa: CASTISGGARNEQFF
v_call: TRBV25-1; d_call: TRBD1; cdr3_length: 16; clone_size: -; j_call: TRBJ2-3; cdr3_nt: TGTGCCAGCAGTGAACATGACAGGGGGCTGGCAGATACGCAGTATTTT; cdr3_aa: CASSEHDRGLADTQYF
v_call: TRBV29-1; d_call: -; cdr3_length: 15; clone_size: -; j_call: TRBJ1-2; cdr3_nt: TGCAGCGTTGAAGATCTTGAGGGCTGGGGCTATGGCTACACCTTC; cdr3_aa: CSVEDLEGWGYGYTF
v_call: TRBV11-2; d_call: -; cdr3_length: 15; clone_size: -; j_call: TRBJ1-1; cdr3_nt: TGTGCCAGCAGCTTAGACAGGGAGCCCGACACTGAAGCTTTCTTT; cdr3_aa: CASSLDREPDTEAFF
v_call: TRBV6-5; d_call: TRBD2; cdr3_length: 17; clone_size: many; j_call: TRBJ2-5; cdr3_nt: TGTGCCAGCAGTTACTCAGGGGCTAGCGGGGTCCAAGAGACCCAGTACTTC; cdr3_aa: CASSYSGASGVQETQYF
v_call: TRBV20-1; d_call: -; cdr3_length: 16; clone_size: -; j_call: TRBJ1-2; cdr3_nt: TGCAGTGCTAGAAATGCCAGGATGGGGATTTTCTATGGCTACACCTTC; cdr3_aa: CSARNARMGIFYGYTF
v_call: TRBV27; d_call: -; cdr3_length: 13; clone_size: -; j_call: TRBJ1-1; cdr3_nt: TGTGCCAGCAACTTTGGTGGGAACACTGAAGCTTTCTTT; cdr3_aa: CASNFGGNTEAFF
v_call: TRBV3-1; d_call: TRBD2; cdr3_length: 15; clone_size: -; j_call: TRBJ2-7; cdr3_nt: TGTGCCAGCAGCTTAGCGGGGGGCCTCTCCTACGAGCAGTACTTC; cdr3_aa: CASSLAGGLSYEQYF
v_call: TRBV4-3; d_call: -; cdr3_length: 16; clone_size: -; j_call: TRBJ2-4; cdr3_nt: TGCGCCAGCAGCCAAGGGGTCCCAGGGGTAAAAAACATTCAGTACTTC; cdr3_aa: CASSQGVPGVKNIQYF
v_call: TRBV7-9; d_call: TRBD1; cdr3_length: 16; clone_size: -; j_call: TRBJ2-1; cdr3_nt: TGTGCCAGCAGCCATACCGGGACAGGGGAGTACAATGAGCAGTTCTTC; cdr3_aa: CASSHTGTGEYNEQFF
v_call: TRBV7-9; d_call: -; cdr3_length: 14; clone_size: once; j_call: TRBJ1-1; cdr3_nt: TGTGCCAGCAGCTTCAGGGACACAGTCTTCGAAGCTTTCTTT; cdr3_aa: CASSFRDTVFEAFF
v_call: TRBV2; d_call: -; cdr3_length: 15; clone_size: -; j_call: TRBJ1-1; cdr3_nt: TGTGCCAGCAGTGACGGGAACAGGGCAGGCATTGAAGCTTTCTTT; cdr3_aa: CASSDGNRAGIEAFF
v_call: TRBV27; d_call: -; cdr3_length: 15; clone_size: -; j_call: TRBJ2-7; cdr3_nt: TGTGCCAGCAACCCTACAGGCCGGGGGTCCTACGAGCAGTACTTC; cdr3_aa: CASNPTGRGSYEQYF
v_call: TRBV28; d_call: -; cdr3_length: 14; clone_size: -; j_call: TRBJ2-3; cdr3_nt: TGTGCCAGCAGCGGGGGGCAGGACACAGATACGCAGTATTTT; cdr3_aa: CASSGGQDTDTQYF
v_call: TRBV28; d_call: TRBD1; cdr3_length: 14; clone_size: -; j_call: TRBJ1-2; cdr3_nt: TGTGCCAGCAGAGACAGGGTCGTGAACTATGGCTACACCTTC; cdr3_aa: CASRDRVVNYGYTF
v_call: TRBV6-1; d_call: TRBD2; cdr3_length: 18; clone_size: -; j_call: TRBJ2-3; cdr3_nt: TGTGCCAGCAGTTCCGTAACTGGACTAGCGGGGGGCACAGATACGCAGTATTTT; cdr3_aa: CASSSVTGLAGGTDTQYF
v_call: TRBV27; d_call: -; cdr3_length: 15; clone_size: few; j_call: TRBJ1-1; cdr3_nt: TGTGCCAGCAGTTTAATCGGGGGCAGTGGGACTGAAGCTTTCTTT; cdr3_aa: CASSLIGGSGTEAFF
v_call: TRBV20-1; d_call: -; cdr3_length: 16; clone_size: -; j_call: TRBJ1-2; cdr3_nt: TGCAGTGCTAGTGGATGGACAGCTGCTGAATCCTATGGCTACACCTTC; cdr3_aa: CSASGWTAAESYGYTF
v_call: TRBV7-6; d_call: -; cdr3_length: 17; clone_size: many; j_call: TRBJ2-1; cdr3_nt: TGTGCCAGCAGCTTAGGACGCCAGGGACTGTCCTACAATGAGCAGTTCTTC; cdr3_aa: CASSLGRQGLSYNEQFF